This T cell receptor (beta chain) was observed in a study of cytomegalovirus exposure and HLA in healthy donors. Study-wide findings and caveats: In a later analysis, a missense DCLRE1C variant was linked to TCR beta V- and J-gene trimming. Among TCR beta chains of equal frequency, HLA-associated ones were more clonally expanded in a later analysis.

Germline CDR1 reads SGHDT; CDR2 reads YYEEEE. The CDR3 consists of 15 residues. The germline V and J ends were trimmed by 0 bases and 0 bases, with 7 bases remaining between them. Turning to this clone: No antigen is known for it.

The PCR made use of 60 Vbeta and 13 Jbeta primers. TCRdb's table, derived via immunoSEQ multiplex PCR, lists solely in-frame clones and lacks some. This sample carries around 210,000 clones, just under 80% of them seen once, and the ten largest clones take about 0.45%. Material for sequencing was PBMCs. This chain links TRBV5-6 with TRBJ2-1; D uncertain. The receptor's source is a boy aged 5-17 years in good health and CMV-seronegative. CDR3 in DNA: TGTGCCAGCAGCTTGGCTCCGAGCTCCTACAATGAGCAGTTCTTC. Translating it yields CASSLAPSSYNEQFF. Variable domain in full (rest from reference TRBV5-6 and TRBJ2-1): DAGVTQSPTHLIKTRGQQVTLRCSPKSGHDTVSWYQQALGQGPQFIFQYYEEEERQRGNFPDRFSGHQFPNYSSELNVNALLLGDSALYLCASSLAPSSYNEQFFGPGTRLTVL.